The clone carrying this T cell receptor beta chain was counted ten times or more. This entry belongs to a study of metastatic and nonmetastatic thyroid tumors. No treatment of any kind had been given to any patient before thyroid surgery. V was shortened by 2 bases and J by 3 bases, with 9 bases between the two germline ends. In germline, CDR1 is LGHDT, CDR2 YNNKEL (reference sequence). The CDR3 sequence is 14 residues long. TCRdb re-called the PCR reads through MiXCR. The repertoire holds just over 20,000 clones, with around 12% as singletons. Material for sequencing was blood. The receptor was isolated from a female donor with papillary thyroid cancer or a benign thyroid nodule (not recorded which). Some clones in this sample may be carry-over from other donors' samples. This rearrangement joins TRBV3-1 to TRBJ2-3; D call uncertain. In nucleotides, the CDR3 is TGTGCCAGCAGCCAAAGCGAAACGACAGATACGCAGTATTTT. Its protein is CASSQSETTDTQYF.